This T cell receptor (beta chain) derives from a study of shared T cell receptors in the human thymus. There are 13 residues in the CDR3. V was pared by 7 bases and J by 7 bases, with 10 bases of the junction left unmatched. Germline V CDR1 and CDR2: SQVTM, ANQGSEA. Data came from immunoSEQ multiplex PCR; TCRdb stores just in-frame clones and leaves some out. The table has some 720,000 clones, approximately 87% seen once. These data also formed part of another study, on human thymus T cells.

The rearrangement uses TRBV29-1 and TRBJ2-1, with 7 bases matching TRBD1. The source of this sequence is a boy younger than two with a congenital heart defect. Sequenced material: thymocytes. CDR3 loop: CSETGQDGNEQFF. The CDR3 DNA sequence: TGCAGCGAAACCGGACAGGACGGGAATGAGCAGTTCTTC.